A selection of T cell receptor beta chains follows, all from one sample in a study of immune heterogeneity within non-small cell lung tumors. Using its own MiXCR run on the multiplex PCR reads, TCRdb lists one record per CDR3 protein. The table records around 11,000 distinct CDR3 sequences, 25% to 35% of them present only once. The source material was lung tumor tissue. All receptors derive from a woman aged 45-65 years with non-small cell lung cancer. Each CDR3 is given with its conserved first and last residue. D genes are given only for firm matches. Clone size, where shown, is once, few, many, or a class for clones that have expanded.

v_call	j_call	clone_size	d_call	cdr3_aa	cdr3_nt
TRBV18	TRBJ2-7	NA	NA	CASSPLTENEQYF	TGTGCCAGCTCACCATTGACGGAGAACGAGCAGTACTTC
TRBV6-1	TRBJ2-5	few	TRBD2	CASRRAGEETQYF	TGTGCCAGCAGACGAGCGGGAGAAGAGACCCAGTACTTC
TRBV28	TRBJ2-7	NA	TRBD1	CASRHTGGSSYEQYF	TGTGCCAGCAGACATACAGGGGGCAGCTCCTACGAGCAGTACTTC
TRBV29-1	TRBJ2-1	NA	NA	CSVQMAEQFF	TGCAGCGTCCAAATGGCTGAGCAGTTCTTC
TRBV11-3	TRBJ2-7	NA	NA	CASILGGISTYEQYF	TGTGCCAGCATCTTAGGGGGAATCAGCACCTATGAGCAGTACTTC
TRBV4-1	TRBJ2-1	NA	TRBD1	CASSQEGDRGDEQFF	TGCGCCAGCAGCCAAGAAGGGGACAGGGGAGATGAGCAGTTCTTC
TRBV28	TRBJ1-3	medium-sized	NA	CASSLSRGDTIYF	TGTGCCAGCAGTTTAAGCAGGGGTGACACCATATATTTT
TRBV5-1	TRBJ1-1	many	NA	CASSLAGGALNTEAFF	TGCGCCAGCAGCTTGGCCGGGGGGGCACTGAACACTGAAGCTTTCTTT
TRBV12-3/TRBV12-4	TRBJ1-1	few	NA	CASSLRAINTEAFF	TGTGCCAGCAGTTTACGGGCCATAAACACTGAAGCTTTCTTT
TRBV11-3	TRBJ2-3	NA	NA	CASSLTGDTQYF	TGTGCCAGCAGCTTAACTGGAGATACACAGTATTTT
TRBV9	TRBJ2-1	NA	TRBD2	CASSGGLASRANEQFF	TGTGCCAGCAGCGGAGGACTAGCAAGTAGGGCCAATGAGCAGTTCTTC
TRBV28	TRBJ2-1	many	TRBD1	CASSFGQGDYNEQFF	TGTGCCAGCAGTTTTGGGCAGGGGGACTACAATGAGCAGTTCTTC
TRBV6-1	TRBJ1-3	NA	NA	CASVPGPHSGNTIYF	TGTGCCAGCGTCCCGGGGCCCCACTCTGGAAACACCATATATTTT
TRBV24-1	TRBJ1-2	medium-sized	TRBD1	CATSDGQGVNYGYTF	TGTGCCACCAGTGATGGACAGGGTGTGAACTATGGCTACACCTTC
TRBV30	TRBJ2-3	NA	NA	CACKGTSDTQYF	TGTGCCTGTAAAGGTACTTCAGATACGCAGTATTTT
TRBV5-1	TRBJ2-7	many	NA	CASSLKGNEQYF	TGCGCCAGCAGCTTGAAGGGGAACGAGCAGTACTTC
TRBV3-1	TRBJ1-5	once	NA	CASSPTDNQPQHF	TGTGCCAGCAGCCCGACGGATAATCAGCCCCAGCATTTT
TRBV27	TRBJ1-6	many	TRBD1	CASRTGDNSPLHF	TGTGCCAGCAGGACAGGGGATAATTCACCCCTCCACTTT
TRBV5-1	TRBJ1-2	NA	NA	CASSYRDPGYTF	TGCGCCAGCAGCTACCGGGACCCCGGCTACACCTTC
TRBV28	TRBJ2-7	medium-sized	NA	CASSTGRSSYEQYF	TGTGCCAGCAGTACCGGACGGAGCTCCTACGAGCAGTACTTC
TRBV7-9	TRBJ1-1	many	NA	CASSLVENTEAFF	TGTGCCAGCAGCTTAGTGGAGAACACTGAAGCTTTCTTT
TRBV30	TRBJ2-1	NA	NA	CAWSVGGYNEQFF	TGTGCCTGGAGTGTAGGAGGATACAATGAGCAGTTCTTC
TRBV30	TRBJ1-4	many	NA	CAWSRSFNEKLFF	TGTGCCTGGAGTCGATCATTTAATGAAAAACTGTTTTTT
TRBV6-1	TRBJ2-3	NA	TRBD2	CASSEARGADTQYF	TGTGCCAGCAGTGAAGCGCGGGGGGCAGATACGCAGTATTTT
TRBV20-1	TRBJ2-1	NA	NA	CSARAPSVNEQFF	TGCAGTGCTAGAGCGCCTAGCGTCAATGAGCAGTTCTTC
TRBV10-3	TRBJ1-5	many	NA	CAISDGIGVNQPQHF	TGTGCCATCAGTGATGGAATCGGCGTAAATCAGCCCCAGCATTTT
TRBV19	TRBJ2-6	few	NA	CASNLRTDSSGANVLTF	TGTGCCAGTAATCTGAGGACGGATAGCTCTGGGGCCAACGTCCTGACTTTC
TRBV5-1	TRBJ2-3	NA	TRBD2	CASSLAGGEGPTDTQYF	TGCGCCAGCAGCTTGGCCGGGGGGGAGGGACCCACAGATACGCAGTATTTT
TRBV28	TRBJ2-1	many	NA	CASSPWWDVTSSYNEQFF	TGTGCCAGCAGTCCTTGGTGGGACGTAACGAGCTCCTACAATGAGCAGTTCTTC
TRBV12-3/TRBV12-4	TRBJ2-1	few	TRBD1	CASSSDRGFGNEQFF	TGTGCCAGCAGTTCAGACAGGGGTTTTGGCAATGAGCAGTTCTTC
TRBV9	TRBJ2-5	large	NA	CASSATVEETQYF	TGTGCCAGCAGCGCAACGGTAGAAGAGACCCAGTACTTC
TRBV11-2	TRBJ1-2	medium-sized	TRBD1	CASSLGGTGVSGYTF	TGTGCCAGCAGCTTAGGTGGGACAGGGGTTTCTGGCTACACCTTC
TRBV5-6	TRBJ1-1	large	NA	CASSLAGADTEAFF	TGTGCCAGCAGCTTGGCGGGCGCGGACACTGAAGCTTTCTTT
TRBV6-6	TRBJ2-1	medium-sized	NA	CASSYSMVGYQGIFYNEQFF	TGTGCCAGCAGTTACTCGATGGTGGGTTATCAGGGAATATTCTACAATGAGCAGTTCTTC
TRBV28	TRBJ1-2	medium-sized	NA	CASSPGASRGYTF	TGTGCCAGCAGTCCGGGGGCTTCAAGAGGCTACACCTTC
TRBV6-5	TRBJ1-1	few	NA	CASSYGRKAFF	TGTGCCAGCAGTTACGGTAGGAAAGCTTTCTTT
TRBV6-2/TRBV6-3	TRBJ1-1	NA	TRBD1	CASSRRDRSNTEAFF	TGTGCCAGCAGCCGACGGGACAGGTCGAACACTGAAGCTTTCTTT
TRBV28	TRBJ2-7	many	TRBD2	CASSRTSGSVEEQYF	TGTGCCAGCAGCCGGACTAGCGGGAGTGTTGAAGAGCAGTACTTC
TRBV11-2	TRBJ1-2	medium-sized	NA	CASSLLHGYTF	TGTGCCAGCAGCTTACTTCATGGCTACACCTTC
TRBV20-1	TRBJ2-3	many	TRBD2	CSARAVTSGTLDTQYF	TGCAGTGCTAGAGCAGTGACTAGCGGCACCCTAGATACGCAGTATTTT
TRBV5-5	TRBJ2-5	few	NA	CASSLRTAQETQYF	TGTGCCAGCAGCTTGAGGACAGCCCAAGAGACCCAGTACTTC
TRBV30	TRBJ1-4	large	TRBD1	CAWSAGGGKLFF	TGTGCCTGGAGTGCAGGGGGAGGAAAACTGTTTTTT
TRBV18	TRBJ1-2	NA	TRBD1	CASSPRGGQGENGYTF	TGTGCCAGCTCACCGCGTGGAGGACAGGGGGAAAATGGCTACACCTTC
TRBV12-3/TRBV12-4	TRBJ2-7	few	NA	CASSPVRTTGGLIRAYEQYF	TGTGCCAGCAGTCCTGTTCGGACTACCGGGGGACTGATACGCGCCTACGAGCAGTACTTC
TRBV2	TRBJ1-5	medium-sized	TRBD1	CASSEAGDRGRFNQPQHF	TGTGCCAGCAGTGAAGCAGGAGACAGGGGGCGATTTAATCAGCCCCAGCATTTT
TRBV10-1	TRBJ2-3	NA	TRBD1	CASSDTTGGTDTQYF	TGCGCCAGCAGTGATACCACAGGGGGCACAGATACGCAGTATTTT
TRBV5-6	TRBJ1-1	few	NA	CASELFADVERNTEAFF	TGTGCCAGCGAACTATTCGCCGATGTGGAACGGAACACTGAAGCTTTCTTT
TRBV19	TRBJ2-5	many	NA	CASSRGSGLETQYF	TGTGCCAGTAGTCGGGGTAGTGGGCTGGAGACCCAGTACTTC
TRBV19	TRBJ2-7	many	NA	CASSKQAYYEQYF	TGTGCCAGTAGTAAACAGGCCTACTACGAGCAGTACTTC
TRBV29-1	TRBJ1-4	few	NA	CSVARIANNEKLFF	TGCAGCGTGGCCCGCATTGCCAATAATGAAAAACTGTTTTTT
TRBV20-1	TRBJ2-6	NA	NA	CSASEPEKLSGANVLTF	TGCAGTGCTAGCGAACCCGAGAAACTGTCTGGGGCCAACGTCCTGACTTTC
TRBV28	TRBJ1-5	many	TRBD1	CASRVRRLGQGISNQPQHF	TGTGCCAGCCGGGTCCGCCGTTTGGGACAGGGGATTAGCAATCAGCCCCAGCATTTT
TRBV5-1	TRBJ2-1	NA	TRBD1	CASSGGQGSYNEQFF	TGCGCCAGCAGCGGAGGACAGGGTTCCTACAATGAGCAGTTCTTC